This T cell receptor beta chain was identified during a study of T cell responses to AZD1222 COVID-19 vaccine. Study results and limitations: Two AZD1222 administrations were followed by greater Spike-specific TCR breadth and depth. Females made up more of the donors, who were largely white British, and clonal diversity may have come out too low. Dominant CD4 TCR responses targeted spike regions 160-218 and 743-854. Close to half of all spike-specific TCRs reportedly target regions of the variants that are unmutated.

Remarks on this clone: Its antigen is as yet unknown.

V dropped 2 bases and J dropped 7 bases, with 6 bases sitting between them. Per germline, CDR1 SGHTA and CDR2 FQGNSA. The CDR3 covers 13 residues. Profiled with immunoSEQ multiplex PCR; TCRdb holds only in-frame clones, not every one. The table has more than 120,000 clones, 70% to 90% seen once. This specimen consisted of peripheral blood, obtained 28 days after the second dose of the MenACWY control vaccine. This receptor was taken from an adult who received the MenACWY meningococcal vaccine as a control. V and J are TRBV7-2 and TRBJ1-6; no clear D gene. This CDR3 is CASSLPINSPLHF. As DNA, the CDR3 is TGTGCCAGCAGCTTACCCATCAATTCACCCCTCCACTTT. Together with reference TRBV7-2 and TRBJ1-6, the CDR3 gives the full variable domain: GAGVSQSPSNKVTEKGKDVELRCDPISGHTALYWYRQSLGQGLEFLIYFQGNSAPDKSGLPSDRFSAERTGGSVSTLTIQRTQQEDSAVYLCASSLPINSPLHFGNGTRLTVT.